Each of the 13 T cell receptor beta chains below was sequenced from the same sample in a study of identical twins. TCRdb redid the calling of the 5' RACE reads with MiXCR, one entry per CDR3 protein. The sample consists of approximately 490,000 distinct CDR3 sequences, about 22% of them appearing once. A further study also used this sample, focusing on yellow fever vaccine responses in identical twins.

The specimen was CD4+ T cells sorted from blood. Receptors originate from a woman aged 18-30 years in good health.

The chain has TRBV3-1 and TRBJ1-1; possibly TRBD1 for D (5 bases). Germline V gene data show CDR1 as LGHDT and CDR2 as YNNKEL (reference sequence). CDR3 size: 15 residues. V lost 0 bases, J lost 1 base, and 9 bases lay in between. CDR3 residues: CASSQERQGNTEAFF. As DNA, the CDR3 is TGTGCCAGCAGCCAAGAGCGTCAGGGGAACACTGAAGCTTTCTTT.

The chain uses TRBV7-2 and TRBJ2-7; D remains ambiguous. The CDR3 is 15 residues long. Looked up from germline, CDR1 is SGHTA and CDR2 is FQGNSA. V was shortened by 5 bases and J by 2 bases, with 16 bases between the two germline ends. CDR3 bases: TGTGCCAGCAGCCCCCAAGGTTACGGTACCTACGAGCAGTACTTC. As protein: CASSPQGYGTYEQYF.

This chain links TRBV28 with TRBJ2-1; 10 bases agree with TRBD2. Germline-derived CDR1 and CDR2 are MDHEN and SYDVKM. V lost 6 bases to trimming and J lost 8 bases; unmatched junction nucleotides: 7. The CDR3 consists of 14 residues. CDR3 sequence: CASRRLAGAHEQFF. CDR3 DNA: TGTGCCAGCAGAAGGCTAGCGGGGGCCCATGAGCAGTTCTTC. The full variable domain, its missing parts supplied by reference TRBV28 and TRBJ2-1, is DVKVTQSSRYLVKRTGEKVFLECVQDMDHENMFWYRQDPGLGLRLIYFSYDVKMKEKGDIPEGYSVSREKKERFSLILESASTNQTSMYLCASRRLAGAHEQFFGPGTRLTVL.

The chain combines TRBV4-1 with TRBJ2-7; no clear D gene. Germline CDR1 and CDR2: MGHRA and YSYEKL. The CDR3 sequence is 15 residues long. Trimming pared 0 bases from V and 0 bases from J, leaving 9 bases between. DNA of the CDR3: TGCGCCAGCAGCCAAGAGGCTCTTAGCTCCTACGAGCAGTACTTC. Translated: CASSQEALSSYEQYF.

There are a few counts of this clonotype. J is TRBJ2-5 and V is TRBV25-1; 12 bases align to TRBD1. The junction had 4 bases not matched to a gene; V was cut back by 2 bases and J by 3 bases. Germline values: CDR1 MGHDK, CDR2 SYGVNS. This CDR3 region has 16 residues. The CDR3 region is CASSEPGQGAKETQYF. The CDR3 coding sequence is TGTGCCAGCAGTGAACCGGGACAGGGGGCGAAAGAGACCCAGTACTTC.

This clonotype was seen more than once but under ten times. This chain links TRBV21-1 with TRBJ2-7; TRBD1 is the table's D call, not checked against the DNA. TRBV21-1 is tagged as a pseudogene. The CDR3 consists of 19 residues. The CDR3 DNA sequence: TGTGCCAGCAGCAAAGACGTAATAGGAACGGGACAGGAGGTGCGCGAGCAGTACTTC. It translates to CASSKDVIGTGQEVREQYF.

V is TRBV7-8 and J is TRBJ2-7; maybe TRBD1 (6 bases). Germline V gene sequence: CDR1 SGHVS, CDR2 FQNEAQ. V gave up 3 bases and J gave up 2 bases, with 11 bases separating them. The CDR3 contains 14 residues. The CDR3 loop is CASSLDSLTYEQYV. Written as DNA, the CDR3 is TGTGCCAGCAGCTTGGACAGCCTCACCTACGAGCAGTACGTC.

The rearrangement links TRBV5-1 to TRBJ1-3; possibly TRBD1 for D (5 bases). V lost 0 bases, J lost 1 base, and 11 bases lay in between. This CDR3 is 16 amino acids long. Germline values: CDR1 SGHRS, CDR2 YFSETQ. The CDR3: CASSLDDRTSGNTIYF. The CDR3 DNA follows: TGCGCCAGCAGCTTGGACGACAGAACTTCTGGAAACACCATATATTTT.

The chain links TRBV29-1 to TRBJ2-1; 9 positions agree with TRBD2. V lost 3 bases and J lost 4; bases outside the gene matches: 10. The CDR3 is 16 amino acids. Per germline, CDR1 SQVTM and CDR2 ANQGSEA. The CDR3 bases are TGCAGCGTTGACTTCGTGGCAAGCGGGGGGTACAATGAGCAGTTCTTC. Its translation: CSVDFVASGGYNEQFF.

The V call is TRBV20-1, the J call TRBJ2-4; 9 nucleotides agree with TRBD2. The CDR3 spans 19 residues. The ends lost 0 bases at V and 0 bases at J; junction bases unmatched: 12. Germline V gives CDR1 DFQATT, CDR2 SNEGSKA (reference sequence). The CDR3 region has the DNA TGCAGTGCTAGAGATGGGCGGAAGCTAGCGGGACTAGCCAAAAACATTCAGTACTTC. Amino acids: CSARDGRKLAGLAKNIQYF.

CDR3 region: CASSPPGTTGSPLHF. Written as DNA, the CDR3 is TGTGCCAGCAGCCCCCCGGGGACAACTGGATCACCCCTCCACTTT. V gene TRBV7-9 combines with J gene TRBJ1-6; a possible D gene is TRBD1 (6 bases). Between the trimmed V and J ends, which lost 5 bases and 10 bases, there was a span of 18 bases. The length of the CDR3 is 15 residues. Germline values: CDR1 SEHNR, CDR2 FQNEAQ (reference sequence).

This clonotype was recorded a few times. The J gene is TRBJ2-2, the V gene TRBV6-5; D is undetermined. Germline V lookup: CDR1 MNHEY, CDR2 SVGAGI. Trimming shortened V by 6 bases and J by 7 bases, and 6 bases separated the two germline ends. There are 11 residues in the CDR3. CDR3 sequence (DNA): TGTGCCAGCAGGGATAACGGGGAGCTGTTTTTT. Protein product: CASRDNGELFF.

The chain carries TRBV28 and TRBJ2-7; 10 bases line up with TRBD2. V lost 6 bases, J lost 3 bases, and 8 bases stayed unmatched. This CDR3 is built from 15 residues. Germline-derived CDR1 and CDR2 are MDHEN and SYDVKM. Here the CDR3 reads CASRRPGLASYEQYF. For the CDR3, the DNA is TGTGCCAGCAGGCGCCCGGGACTAGCGAGCTACGAGCAGTACTTC.